Listed below are T cell receptor beta chains from one sample, sequenced in a study of T cells in Graves' hyperthyroidism and ophthalmopathy. TCRdb itself ran the multiplex PCR reads through MiXCR, one entry per CDR3 protein. This repertoire shows 500,000 to 650,000 distinct CDR3 sequences, around 15% found once; its top ten account for around 14%. Sequenced material: blood. These receptors all come from a middle-aged woman with Graves' hyperthyroidism. The CDR3 runs from the conserved cysteine through the conserved F or W. The D gene is left open where the match is weak. Not all rows give a size; the values are once, few, many and, for expanded clones, a class.

NA | TRBJ2-3 | TRBV4-1 | NA | TGCGCCAGCAGCCAAGTCGGGACTAGCACAGATACGCAGTATTTT | CASSQVGTSTDTQYF
TRBD2 | TRBJ2-5 | TRBV27 | many | TGTGCCAGCAGTTTATTGGACCCGGCCAGGACTAGCGGGAGCCACCAACCACTGGGAGAGACCCAGTACTTC | CASSLLDPARTSGSHQPLGETQYF
NA | TRBJ2-1 | TRBV3-1 | many | TGTGCCAGCAGCCAAGTGAGTGAGCAGTTCTTC | CASSQVSEQFF
TRBD2 | TRBJ2-1 | TRBV3-1 | many | TGTGCCAGCAGCCAAGATCAAATAACTAGCGGGAGTTCCTACAATGAGCAGTTCTTC | CASSQDQITSGSSYNEQFF
TRBD2 | TRBJ2-5 | TRBV6-1 | few | TGTGCCAGCAGTGAAAGCGGGAGAACTAACTTC | CASSESGRTNF
NA | TRBJ2-2 | TRBV10-2 | NA | TGCGCCAGCAGGGCAAACACCGGGGAGCTGTTTTTT | CASRANTGELFF
NA | TRBJ1-5 | TRBV20-1 | many | TGCAGTGCTAGGGTCCCCCCCACAATGTGGCCCCAGCATTTT | CSARVPPTMWPQHF
NA | TRBJ1-1 | TRBV6-1 | NA | TGTGCCAGCAGGGCGGCGGGGGACACTGAAGCTTTCTTT | CASRAAGDTEAFF
NA | TRBJ2-1 | TRBV6-1 | NA | TGTGCCAGCAGTGAAGTCAGAGGGTGGGAATGGAATGAGCAGTTCTTC | CASSEVRGWEWNEQFF
NA | TRBJ2-1 | TRBV12-3/TRBV12-4 | NA | TGTGCCAGCAGTTTACTGAGCTCCTACAATGAGCGGTTCTTC | CASSLLSSYNERFF
NA | TRBJ2-7 | TRBV11-2 | many | TGTGCCAGCAGCCGTCCCCAAAGCGGGCTCTCCTACGAGCAGTACTTC | CASSRPQSGLSYEQYF
NA | TRBJ1-2 | TRBV9 | NA | TGTGCCAGCAGCGTAGGGCAGGAACTCTATGGCTACACCTTC | CASSVGQELYGYTF
NA | TRBJ2-2 | TRBV15 | many | TGTGCCACCAGCAGAGATCAAGGGGGCGGGGAGCTGTTTTTT | CATSRDQGGGELFF
NA | TRBJ1-1 | TRBV27 | many | TGTGCCAGCAGTTCCAGGGCTTACACTGAAGCTTTCTTT | CASSSRAYTEAFF
TRBD1 | TRBJ1-4 | TRBV4-1 | NA | TGCGCCAGCAGACCGACAGGGAACGGTGAAAAACTGTTTTTT | CASRPTGNGEKLFF
NA | TRBJ2-1 | TRBV29-1 | many | TGCAGCGTTCGACCGACCTTCTACAATGAGCAGTTCTTC | CSVRPTFYNEQFF
NA | TRBJ2-7 | TRBV15 | many | TGTGCCACCAGCAGAGATGCGATGACAGGTTCGGTGGAGCAGTACTTC | CATSRDAMTGSVEQYF
TRBD1 | TRBJ2-1 | TRBV30 | few | TGTGCCTGGAGTGTAGGACAGGGGGCGAAGGATGAGCAGTTCTTC | CAWSVGQGAKDEQFF
NA | TRBJ2-3 | TRBV28 | many | TGTGCCAGCAGTTTTTCTAGTCGGACGCAGTATTTT | CASSFSSRTQYF
NA | TRBJ2-7 | TRBV10-3 | NA | TGTGCCATCAGTGAGGTAGGAGGACAGTTCTACTCCTACGAGCAGTACTTC | CAISEVGGQFYSYEQYF
NA | TRBJ1-6 | TRBV30 | NA | TGTGCCTGGAGTGTACCGGGACAATTTTCCCTCCACTTT | CAWSVPGQFSLHF
NA | TRBJ2-5 | TRBV30 | many | TGTGCCTGGAGTGTACTGTCTGAGCGAGAGACCCAGTACTTC | CAWSVLSERETQYF
NA | TRBJ2-3 | TRBV11-2 | many | TGTGCCAGCAGCCCGAGCCGGGTCACTAGGTCGGATACGCAGTATTTT | CASSPSRVTRSDTQYF
NA | TRBJ2-7 | TRBV28 | many | TGTGCCAGCAGTTTAGTCCAGGGAGGCCGGGAGCAGTACTTC | CASSLVQGGREQYF
NA | TRBJ2-7 | TRBV7-2 | many | TGTGCCAGCAGTAGCGCAGGGCCCTACGAGCAGTACTTC | CASSSAGPYEQYF
TRBD2 | TRBJ2-7 | TRBV11-1 | many | TGTGCCAGCAGCTTAGCGGTCAGCGGGAGGGCCTACGAGCAGTACTTC | CASSLAVSGRAYEQYF
NA | TRBJ1-1 | TRBV28 | many | TGTGCCAGCAGTCCTCCCGACCTCACTGGAGCTTTCTTT | CASSPPDLTGAFF
TRBD2 | TRBJ2-1 | TRBV5-5 | many | TGTGCCAGCAGCAAGCCGACTAGCGGGAGCTACAATGAGCAGTTCTTC | CASSKPTSGSYNEQFF
NA | TRBJ2-1 | TRBV2 | many | TGTGCCACCGACCGAAGTCTGGGTGGCGAGCAGTTCTTC | CATDRSLGGEQFF
NA | TRBJ2-7 | TRBV6-1 | many | TGTGCCAGCAGTTATTACGGGTCCTCCTACGAGCAGTACTTC | CASSYYGSSYEQYF
NA | TRBJ2-7 | TRBV20-1 | many | TGCAGTGCTAGATTGCCTTCCTCCTACGAGCAGTACTTC | CSARLPSSYEQYF
TRBD1 | TRBJ1-1 | TRBV5-1 | many | TGCGCCAGCAGATATCACAGGGGGAACACTGAAGCTTTCTTT | CASRYHRGNTEAFF
NA | TRBJ1-6 | TRBV27 | few | TGTGCCAGCAGTTTACGACAGAGTGATAATTCACCCCTCCACTTT | CASSLRQSDNSPLHF
NA | TRBJ2-1 | TRBV20-1 | NA | TGCAGTGCTAGCCAAAATGGCCTCAGCGGCCTAGGGCAGTTCTTC | CSASQNGLSGLGQFF
NA | TRBJ1-2 | TRBV10-3 | many | TGTGCCATCAGTGGAACAGACTATGGCTACACCTTC | CAISGTDYGYTF